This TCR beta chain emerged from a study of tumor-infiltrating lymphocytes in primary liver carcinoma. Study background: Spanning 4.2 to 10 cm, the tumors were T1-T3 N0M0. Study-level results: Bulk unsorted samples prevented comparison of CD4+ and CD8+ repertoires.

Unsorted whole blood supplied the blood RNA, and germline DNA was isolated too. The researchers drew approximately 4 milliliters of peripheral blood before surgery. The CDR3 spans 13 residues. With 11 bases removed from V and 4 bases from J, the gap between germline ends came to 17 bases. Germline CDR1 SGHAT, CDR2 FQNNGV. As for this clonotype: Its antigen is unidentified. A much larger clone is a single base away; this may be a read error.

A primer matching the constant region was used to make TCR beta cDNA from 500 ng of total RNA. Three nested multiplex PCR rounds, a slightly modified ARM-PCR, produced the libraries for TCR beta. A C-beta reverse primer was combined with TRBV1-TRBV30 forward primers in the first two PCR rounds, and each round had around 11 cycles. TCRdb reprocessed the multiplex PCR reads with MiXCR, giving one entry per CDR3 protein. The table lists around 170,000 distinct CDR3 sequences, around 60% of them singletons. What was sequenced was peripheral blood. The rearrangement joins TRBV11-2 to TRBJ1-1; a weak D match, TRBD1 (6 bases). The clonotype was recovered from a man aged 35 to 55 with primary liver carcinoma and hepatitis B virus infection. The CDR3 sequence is CAARGRGGTEAFF. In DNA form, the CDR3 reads TGTGCCGCGAGGGGCAGGGGCGGCACTGAAGCTTTCTTT.